These 9 T cell receptor beta chains were sequenced from one sample in a study of T cell changes during pregnancy in multiple sclerosis. Generated by immunoSEQ multiplex PCR, the TCRdb table keeps only in-frame clones and is missing some. The sample records 45,000 to 50,000 clones, around 94% being singletons. The source material was CD4+ T cells from peripheral blood mononuclear cells, sampled in the second trimester of pregnancy. The source is a female donor in good health, enrolled as a control in a pregnancy study.

The chain joins TRBV30 to TRBJ2-2; D is unclear. The germline V and J ends were trimmed by 4 bases and 4 bases, with 13 bases remaining between them. From germline, CDR1 is GTSNPN and CDR2 SVGIG (reference sequence). The CDR3 runs 14 residues. The CDR3 DNA reads as TGTGCCTGGACCAAGGAGAGGTCCACCGGGGAGCTGTTTTTT. The encoded protein is CAWTKERSTGELFF.

The J gene is TRBJ2-1, the V gene TRBV7-2, with D possibly TRBD2 on 6 matching bases. This CDR3 has 13 amino acids. With 4 bases removed from V and 10 bases from J, the gap between germline ends came to 14 bases. Germline V CDR1 and CDR2: SGHTA, FQGNSA. Written as DNA, the CDR3 is TGTGCCAGCAGCTGGGCGGGGCCCCACGAGCAGTTCTTC. Amino acid sequence: CASSWAGPHEQFF.

The chain has TRBV11-3 and TRBJ1-4; no clear D gene. Germline CDR1 reads SGHNT; CDR2 reads YENEEA. Trimming took off 6 bases at V and 0 bases at J, with 11 bases between the two ends. CDR3 length: 15 residues. The CDR3 bases are TGTGCCAGCAGTGAACCGGGAACAACTAATGAAAAACTGTTTTTT. This codes for CASSEPGTTNEKLFF.

The rearrangement links TRBV12-5 to TRBJ1-6; TRBD1 aligns across 7 bases. With 5 bases clipped from V and 7 bases from J, the junction kept 11 bases outside the gene matches. Germline V CDR1 and CDR2: LGHNT, FRNRAP. The CDR3 has 16 residues. This CDR3 is CASGLPRQGENSPLHF. Here the CDR3 DNA reads TGTGCTAGTGGTCTACCCCGACAGGGTGAGAATTCACCCCTCCACTTT.

This chain uses TRBV5-6 with TRBJ1-2, with 10 nucleotides matching TRBD1. Per germline, CDR1 SGHDT and CDR2 YYEEEE. CDR3 length equals 17 residues. The trim removed 1 base at V and 6 bases at J, leaving 12 bases unmatched. The CDR3, as DNA: TGTGCCAGCAGCTTGTTCCGGGACAGGGGTTTAGCCAATGGCTACACCTTC. It encodes CASSLFRDRGLANGYTF.

The J gene is TRBJ2-1, the V gene TRBV27; 7 nucleotides line up with TRBD1. V dropped 2 bases and J dropped 7; count of bases not matched to a gene: 8. This CDR3 spans 15 amino acids. CDR1 and CDR2 (germline): MNHEY, SMNVEV (reference sequence). The CDR3 bases are TGTGCCAGCAGTTTAGGGGACAGTCTGAGAAATGAGCAGTTCTTC. Protein: CASSLGDSLRNEQFF.

The CDR3 loop is CASGPDRGGEKLFF. The CDR3, as DNA: TGTGCTAGTGGACCGGACAGGGGAGGGGAAAAACTGTTTTTT. V gene TRBV12-5 combines with J gene TRBJ1-4, with 9 positions matching TRBD1. CDR1 is LGHNT and CDR2 is FRNRAP in the germline V gene. Unmatched junction bases numbered 7, after V lost 6 bases and J lost 8 bases. This CDR3 region has 14 residues.

This rearrangement joins TRBV7-9 to TRBJ1-2; TRBD1 matches at 11 bases. V gave up 5 bases and J gave up 8 bases; unmatched junction bases: 7. Germline CDR1 SEHNR, CDR2 FQNEAQ (reference sequence). The CDR3 totals 14 residues. The CDR3 here is CASSPGQGVRGYTF. The DNA of the CDR3 is TGTGCCAGCAGCCCGGGACAGGGGGTTCGAGGCTACACCTTC.

This rearrangement joins TRBV19 to TRBJ1-2, with D possibly matching TRBD1 (5 bases). V lost 3 bases, J lost 7 bases, and 9 bases lay in between. Looked up from germline, CDR1 is LNHDA and CDR2 is SQIVND (reference sequence). This CDR3 is 12 amino acids long. The DNA of the CDR3 is TGTGCCAGTAGTATGATAGGGGCTGGCTACACCTTC. Its protein product is CASSMIGAGYTF.